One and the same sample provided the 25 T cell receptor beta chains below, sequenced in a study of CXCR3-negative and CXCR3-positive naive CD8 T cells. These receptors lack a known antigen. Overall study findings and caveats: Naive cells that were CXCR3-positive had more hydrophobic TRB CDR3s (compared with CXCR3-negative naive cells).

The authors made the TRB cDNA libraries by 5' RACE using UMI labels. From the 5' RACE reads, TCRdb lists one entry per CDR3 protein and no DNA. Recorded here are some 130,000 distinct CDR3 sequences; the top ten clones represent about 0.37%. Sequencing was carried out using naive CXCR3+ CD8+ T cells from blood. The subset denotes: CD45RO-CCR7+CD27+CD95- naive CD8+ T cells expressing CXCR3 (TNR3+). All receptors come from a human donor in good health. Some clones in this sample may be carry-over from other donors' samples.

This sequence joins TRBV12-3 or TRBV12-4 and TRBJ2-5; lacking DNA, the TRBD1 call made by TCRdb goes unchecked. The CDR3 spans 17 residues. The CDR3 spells CASRDRGSGKVQETQYF.

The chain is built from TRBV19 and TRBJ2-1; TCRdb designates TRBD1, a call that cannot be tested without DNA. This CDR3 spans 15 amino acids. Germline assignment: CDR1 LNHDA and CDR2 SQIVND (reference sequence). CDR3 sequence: CASSINRGPYNEQFF.

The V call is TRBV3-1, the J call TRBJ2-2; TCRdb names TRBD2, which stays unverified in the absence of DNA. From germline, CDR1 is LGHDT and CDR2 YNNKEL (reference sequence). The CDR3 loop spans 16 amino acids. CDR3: CASSPPSGRTWKELFF.

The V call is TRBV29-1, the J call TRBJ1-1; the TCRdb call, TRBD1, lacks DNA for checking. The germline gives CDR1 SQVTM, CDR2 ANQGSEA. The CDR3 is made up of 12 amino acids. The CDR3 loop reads CSVSKDSSEAFF.

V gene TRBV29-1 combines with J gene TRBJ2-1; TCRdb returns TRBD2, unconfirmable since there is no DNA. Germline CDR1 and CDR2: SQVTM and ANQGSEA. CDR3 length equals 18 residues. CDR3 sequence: CSVEGTLVSGGSGNEQFF.

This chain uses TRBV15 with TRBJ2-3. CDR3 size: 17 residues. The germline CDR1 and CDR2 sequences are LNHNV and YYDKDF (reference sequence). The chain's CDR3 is CATSDRSSISGTDTQYF. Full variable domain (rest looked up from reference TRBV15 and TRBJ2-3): DAMVIQNPRYQVTQFGKPVTLSCSQTLNHNVMYWYQQKSSQAPKLLFHYYDKDFNNEADTPDNFQSRRPNTSFCFLDIRSPGLGDTAMYLCATSDRSSISGTDTQYFGPGTRLTVL.

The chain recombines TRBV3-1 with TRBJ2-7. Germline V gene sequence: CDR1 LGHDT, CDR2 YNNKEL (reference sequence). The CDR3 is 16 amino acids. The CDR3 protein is CASSQDAWRSSYEQYF.

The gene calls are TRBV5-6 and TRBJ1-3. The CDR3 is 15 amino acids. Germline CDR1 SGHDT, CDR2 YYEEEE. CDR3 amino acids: CASSLRGDSGNTIYF.

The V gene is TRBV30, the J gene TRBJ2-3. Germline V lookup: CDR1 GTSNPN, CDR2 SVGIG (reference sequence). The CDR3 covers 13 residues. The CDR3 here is CAWRDRGTDTQYF. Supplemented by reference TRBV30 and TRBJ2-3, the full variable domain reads SQTIHQWPATLVQPVGSPLSLECTVEGTSNPNLYWYRQAAGRGLQLLFYSVGIGQISSEVPQNLSASRPQDRQFILSSKKLLLSDSGFYLCAWRDRGTDTQYFGPGTRLTVL.

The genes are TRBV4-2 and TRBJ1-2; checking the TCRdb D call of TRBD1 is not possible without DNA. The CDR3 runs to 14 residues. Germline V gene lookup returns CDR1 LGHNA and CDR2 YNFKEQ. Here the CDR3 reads CASSQPGEAEGYTF.

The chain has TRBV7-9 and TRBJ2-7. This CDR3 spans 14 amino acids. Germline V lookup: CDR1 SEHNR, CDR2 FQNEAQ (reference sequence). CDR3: CASSLVPENYEQYF. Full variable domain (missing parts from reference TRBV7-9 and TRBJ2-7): DTGVSQNPRHKITKRGQNVTFRCDPISEHNRLYWYRQTLGQGPEFLTYFQNEAQLEKSRLLSDRFSAERPKGSFSTLEIQRTEQGDSAMYLCASSLVPENYEQYFGPGTRLTVT.

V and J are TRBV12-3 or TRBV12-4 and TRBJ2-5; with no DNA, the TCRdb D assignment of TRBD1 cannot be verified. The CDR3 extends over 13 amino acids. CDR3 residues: CASSADREETQYF.

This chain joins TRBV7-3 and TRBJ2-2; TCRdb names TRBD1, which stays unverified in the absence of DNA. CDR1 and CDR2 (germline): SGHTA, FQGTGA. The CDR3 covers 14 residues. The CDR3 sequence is CASRRRQGAGELFF.

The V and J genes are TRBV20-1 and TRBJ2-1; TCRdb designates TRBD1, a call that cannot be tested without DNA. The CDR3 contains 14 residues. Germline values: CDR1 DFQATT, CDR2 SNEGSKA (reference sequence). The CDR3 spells CSARTEDLFDEQFF.

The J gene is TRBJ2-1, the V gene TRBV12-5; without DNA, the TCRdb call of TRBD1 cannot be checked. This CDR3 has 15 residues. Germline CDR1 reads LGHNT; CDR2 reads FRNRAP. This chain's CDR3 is CASGPGTGGFDEQFF.

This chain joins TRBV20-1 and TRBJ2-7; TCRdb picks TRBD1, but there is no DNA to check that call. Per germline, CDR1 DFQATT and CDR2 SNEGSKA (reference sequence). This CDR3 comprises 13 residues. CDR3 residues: CSARVQGSYEQYF.

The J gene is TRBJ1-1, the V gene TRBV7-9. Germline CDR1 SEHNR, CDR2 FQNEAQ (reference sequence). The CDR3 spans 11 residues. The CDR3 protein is CASSLVGEAFF. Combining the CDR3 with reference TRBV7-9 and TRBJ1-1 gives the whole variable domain DTGVSQNPRHKITKRGQNVTFRCDPISEHNRLYWYRQTLGQGPEFLTYFQNEAQLEKSRLLSDRFSAERPKGSFSTLEIQRTEQGDSAMYLCASSLVGEAFFGQGTRLTVV.

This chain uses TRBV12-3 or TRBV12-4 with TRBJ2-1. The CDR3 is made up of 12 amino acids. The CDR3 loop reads CASTSETYEQFF.

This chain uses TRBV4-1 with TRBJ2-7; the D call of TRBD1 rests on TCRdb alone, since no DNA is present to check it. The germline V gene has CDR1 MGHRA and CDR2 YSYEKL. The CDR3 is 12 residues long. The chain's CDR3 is CASSQEPGLRYF.

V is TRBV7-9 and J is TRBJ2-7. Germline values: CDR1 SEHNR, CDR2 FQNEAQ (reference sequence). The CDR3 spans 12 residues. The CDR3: CASSFASREQYF.

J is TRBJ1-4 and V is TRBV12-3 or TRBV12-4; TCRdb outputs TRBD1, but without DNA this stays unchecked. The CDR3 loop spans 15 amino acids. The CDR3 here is CASSSPGQGNEKLFF.

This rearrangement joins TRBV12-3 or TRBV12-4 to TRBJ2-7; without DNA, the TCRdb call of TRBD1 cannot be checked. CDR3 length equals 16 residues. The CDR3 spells CASSLSADRDSYEQYF.

This chain's CDR3 is CASSPIVAGGANVLTF. The chain combines TRBV7-6 with TRBJ2-6. CDR1 and CDR2 from the germline V gene are SGHVS and FNYEAQ. The CDR3 runs to 16 residues.

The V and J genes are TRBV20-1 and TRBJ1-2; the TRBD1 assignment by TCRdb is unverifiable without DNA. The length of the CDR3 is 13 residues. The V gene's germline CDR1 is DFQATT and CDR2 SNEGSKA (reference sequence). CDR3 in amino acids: CSARETGSYGYTF.

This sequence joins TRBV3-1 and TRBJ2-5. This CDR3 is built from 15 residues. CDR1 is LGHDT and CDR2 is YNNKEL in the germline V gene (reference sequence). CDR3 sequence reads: CASTGPTDSQETQYF.